This T cell receptor (beta chain) was identified in a study of cytomegalovirus exposure and HLA in healthy donors. On the study more broadly: Genotyping showed around 81% of approximately 430 donors falling in the Caucasian-associated ancestry cluster. Study conclusions and caveats: An analysis was carried out at a later point. It showed that HLA-associated TCR beta chains were more clonally expanded than equally common non-associated chains.

To note about this clone: Its target is not known.

Deletions cut 5 bases from V and 0 bases from J, with 18 bases between. The germline V gene has CDR1 LNHDA and CDR2 SQIVND (reference sequence). This CDR3 has 17 residues. Both 60 Vbeta primers and 13 Jbeta primers went into the PCR. Profiling relied on immunoSEQ multiplex PCR, and the TCRdb table lists in-frame clones only, not all of them. This table holds tens of thousands of clones, roughly four fifths found once. The clonotype originates from a woman aged 30 to 39 in good health and CMV-seropositive. The chain links TRBV19 to TRBJ2-3, with D perhaps TRBD1 (6 bases). Sequencing was performed on PBMCs. CDR3 nucleotides: TGTGCCAGTAGTGGACAGAGCCCGCGGCCTAGCACAGATACGCAGTATTTT. Amino acids: CASSGQSPRPSTDTQYF. The variable domain in full, with the rest retrieved from reference TRBV19 and TRBJ2-3, is DGGITQSPKYLFRKEGQNVTLSCEQNLNHDAMYWYRQDPGQGLRLIYYSQIVNDFQKGDIAEGYSVSREKKESFPLTVTSAQKNPTAFYLCASSGQSPRPSTDTQYFGPGTRLTVL.